This T cell receptor (beta chain) derives from a study of T-cell reconstitution after alpha-beta-depleted transplantation in children. Preparation of the TCRbeta library was carried out with unique molecular identifiers. MiXCR, applied by TCRdb to the PCR reads, yields one record per CDR3 protein. The sample consists of around 130,000 distinct CDR3 sequences, 9.5% to 10% of them appearing once. Study-level points and caveats: By about two months after transplant, alpha-beta T cells reportedly arose from several hundred graft clones that had expanded. Some patients' high day-60 TCRbeta diversity was attributed to recipient cells surviving conditioning.

In its sample, this clonotype was seen a few times. Its antigen is unidentified. This sample comprised PBMCs, mostly from graft donor cells, obtained 180 days after TCRalphabeta/CD19-depleted stem cell transplant. The sequence was obtained from a girl under three years old who had a stem cell transplant for combined immunodeficiency, so the T cells may come from the graft donor.

The CDR3 DNA follows: TGTGCCAGCAGCCTTTCCAGCGCCAGCTCCTACGAGCAGTACTTC. Its translation is CASSLSSASSYEQYF. The chain carries TRBV9 and TRBJ2-7; D gene unclear. Germline V gene data show CDR1 as SGDLS and CDR2 as YYNGEE. The CDR3 totals 15 residues. V lost 4 bases, J lost 0 bases, and 14 bases lay in between.